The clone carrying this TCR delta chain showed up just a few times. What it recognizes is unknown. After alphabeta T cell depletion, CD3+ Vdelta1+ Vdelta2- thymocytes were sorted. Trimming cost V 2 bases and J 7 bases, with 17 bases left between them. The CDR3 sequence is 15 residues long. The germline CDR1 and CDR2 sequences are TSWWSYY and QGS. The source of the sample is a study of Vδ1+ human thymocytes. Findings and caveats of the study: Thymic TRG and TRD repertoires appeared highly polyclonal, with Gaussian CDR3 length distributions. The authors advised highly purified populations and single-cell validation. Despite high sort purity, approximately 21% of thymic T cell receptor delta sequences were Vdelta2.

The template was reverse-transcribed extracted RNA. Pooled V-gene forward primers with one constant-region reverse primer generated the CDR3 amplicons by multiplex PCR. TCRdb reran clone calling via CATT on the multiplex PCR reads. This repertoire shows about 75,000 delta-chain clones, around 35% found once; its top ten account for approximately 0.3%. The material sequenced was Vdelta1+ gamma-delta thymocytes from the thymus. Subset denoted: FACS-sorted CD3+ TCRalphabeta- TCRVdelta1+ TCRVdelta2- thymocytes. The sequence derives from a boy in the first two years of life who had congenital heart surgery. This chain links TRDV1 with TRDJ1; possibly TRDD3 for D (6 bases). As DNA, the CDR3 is TGTGCTCTTGGGGAAGTGATTGTGGATACCTTTAAACTCATCTTT. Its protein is CALGEVIVDTFKLIF.